Here is one TCR beta chain with its context. This sample is drawn from a study of OX40 agonist ivuxolimab in advanced cancers. As for the study in general: Partial responses were recorded for three patients, including one with hepatocellular carcinoma and two with cutaneous melanoma.

Sequencing used immunoSEQ multiplex PCR; TCRdb keeps in-frame clones, though not all of them. Among some 54,000 clones, over 60% were seen once, and the ten largest hold roughly 6%. V dropped 6 bases and J dropped 8; count of bases not matched to a gene: 4. The germline CDR1 and CDR2 sequences are SGHRS and YFSETQ. This CDR3 spans 14 amino acids. The chain carries TRBV5-1 and TRBJ2-6; TRBD1 aligns across 11 bases. Sequences were derived from CD4+ or CD8+ T cells sorted from blood, sampled in a trial of the OX40 agonist ivuxolimab. This sequence originates from an adult with an advanced solid tumor such as melanoma, head and neck, liver or kidney cancer. CDR3 DNA: TGCGCCAGCACCGGACAGGGGGCGACCAACGTCCTGACTTTC. Translation gives CASTGQGATNVLTF.